The 21 T cell receptor beta chains below all came from one sample that was sequenced in a study of blood T cell repertoires in COVID-19. Assay: immunoSEQ multiplex PCR; the TCRdb copy retains only in-frame clones and omits some. The sample contains 150,000 to 200,000 clones, roughly 80% of which appear only once. The sample consisted of peripheral blood. The receptor set was obtained from a man between 65 and 85 years old with acute or convalescent COVID-19.

The chain recombines TRBV5-4 with TRBJ2-1; 12 nucleotides agree with TRBD2. The V and J ends lost 4 bases and 2 bases, in that order; junction bases with no gene match: 16. The CDR3 sequence is 20 residues long. From germline, CDR1 is SGHNT and CDR2 YYREEE (reference sequence). The CDR3 protein is CASSPPGASGGAGTYNEQFF. The DNA of the CDR3 is TGTGCCAGCAGCCCCCCCGGGGCTAGCGGGGGGGCGGGTACCTACAATGAGCAGTTCTTC. The whole variable domain, filled in from reference TRBV5-4 and TRBJ2-1, reads ETGVTQSPTHLIKTRGQQVTLRCSSQSGHNTVSWYQQALGQGPQFIFQYYREEENGRGNFPPRFSGLQFPNYSSELNVNALELDDSALYLCASSPPGASGGAGTYNEQFFGPGTRLTVL.

In its sample, this clone was seen a few times. The chain links TRBV7-9 to TRBJ1-2, with unresolved D. Trimming removed 5 bases at V and 2 bases at J, with 24 bases between. Germline V gene data show CDR1 as SEHNR and CDR2 as FQNEAQ (reference sequence). The CDR3 is made up of 18 amino acids. The CDR3 region is CASSHIRGSAKSNYGYTF. Here the CDR3 DNA reads TGTGCCAGCAGCCATATTAGAGGCAGCGCCAAGTCCAACTATGGCTACACCTTC. Together with reference TRBV7-9 and TRBJ1-2, the CDR3 gives the full variable domain: DTGVSQNPRHKITKRGQNVTFRCDPISEHNRLYWYRQTLGQGPEFLTYFQNEAQLEKSRLLSDRFSAERPKGSFSTLEIQRTEQGDSAMYLCASSHIRGSAKSNYGYTFGSGTRLTVV.

This clone was seen only a few times. The chain has TRBV6-5 and TRBJ1-1; unclear D gene. CDR3 size: 14 residues. Germline CDR1 MNHEY, CDR2 SVGAGI. V dropped 6 bases and J dropped 1 base, with 12 bases sitting between them. CDR3 DNA sequence: TGTGCCAGCAGAAAACTCGCGGCGAACACTGAAGCTTTCTTT. Translation: CASRKLAANTEAFF.

This clone has only a few counts. The chain joins TRBV7-8 to TRBJ2-6, with a possible D match to TRBD1 (6 bases). Germline assignment: CDR1 SGHVS and CDR2 FQNEAQ. Trimming took off 6 bases at V and 1 base at J, with 7 bases between the two ends. This CDR3 has 14 amino acids. The CDR3 DNA follows: TGTGCCAGCAGACAGGGATCTGGGGCCAACGTCCTGACTTTC. Amino acids: CASRQGSGANVLTF.

This clone was detected only a few times. This chain uses TRBV18 with TRBJ2-2, with 8 bases fitting TRBD1. The CDR3 loop spans 16 amino acids. Germline CDR1 KGHSH, CDR2 LQKENI. Trimming at V came to 3 bases and at J to 6 bases, leaving 9 bases not matched to a gene. The CDR3 loop is CASSPRAGGASGELFF. In nucleotides, the CDR3 is TGTGCCAGCTCACCCCGAGCAGGGGGCGCGTCCGGGGAGCTGTTTTTT.

J is TRBJ2-1 and V is TRBV5-1; D remains unclear. Germline CDR1 SGHRS, CDR2 YFSETQ. The V end lost 5 bases, the J end lost 4 bases, and 16 bases lay between the germline ends. This CDR3 comprises 15 residues. Here the CDR3 reads CASSLQRSSYNEQFF. CDR3 nucleotide sequence: TGCGCCAGCAGTCTTCAACGGTCGAGTTACAATGAGCAGTTCTTC.

V gene TRBV6-5 combines with J gene TRBJ1-6, with 9 nucleotides matching TRBD1. Germline V gene data show CDR1 as MNHEY and CDR2 as SVGAGI. The CDR3 is 14 residues long. J was trimmed by 8 bases and V by 5 bases; bases with no gene match: 4. CDR3 residues: CASSTTGGYSPLHF. CDR3 nucleotide sequence: TGTGCCAGCAGTACGACAGGGGGTTATTCACCCCTCCACTTT.

The V gene is TRBV11-3, the J gene TRBJ1-1; D is perhaps TRBD1 (5 bases). This CDR3 spans 15 amino acids. Germline CDR1 is SGHNT and CDR2 is YENEEA. Trimming took off 1 base at V and 1 base at J, with 10 bases between the two ends. The CDR3 DNA reads TGTGCCAGCAGCTTAGGGGAAGGGGCGAACACTGAAGCTTTCTTT. Translation gives CASSLGEGANTEAFF.

The rearrangement links TRBV6-6 to TRBJ2-1, with 8 nucleotides matching TRBD1. CDR1 and CDR2 (germline): MNHNY, SVGAGI (reference sequence). This CDR3 is 16 amino acids long. With V trimmed by 2 bases and J by 2 bases, 5 bases remained unmatched. CDR3 sequence reads: CASSYTGQGPYNEQFF. CDR3 nucleotides: TGTGCCAGCAGTTACACTGGACAGGGCCCCTACAATGAGCAGTTCTTC.

The rearrangement uses TRBV29-1 and TRBJ2-7; TRBD1 matches 7 bases. Losses at the gene ends were 4 bases for V and 0 bases for J; bases not matched to a gene: 6. Germline V gives CDR1 SQVTM, CDR2 ANQGSEA. The CDR3 has 14 amino acids. In DNA form, the CDR3 reads TGCAGCGTTGGGGCAGGGGGTTCCTCCTACGAGCAGTACTTC. It codes for CSVGAGGSSYEQYF.

The gene calls are TRBV6-4 and TRBJ2-1; perhaps TRBD2 as D (6 bases). The CDR3 covers 15 residues. Trimming took 4 bases from V and 1 from J, leaving 11 bases between them. Germline V gene lookup returns CDR1 MRHNA and CDR2 SNTAGT. The CDR3 loop is CASSAGRESYNEQFF. Here the CDR3 DNA reads TGTGCCAGCAGTGCGGGGCGGGAATCCTACAATGAGCAGTTCTTC.

The V call is TRBV28, the J call TRBJ2-7; the D gene is possibly TRBD2 (7 bases). V was clipped by 7 bases and J by 4 bases, with 14 bases between them. The CDR3 extends over 13 amino acids. Germline CDR1 is MDHEN and CDR2 is SYDVKM. The CDR3 DNA sequence: TGTGCCAGCAAAAGGGGGGGTTTTTACGAGCAGTACTTC. Protein sequence: CASKRGGFYEQYF.

The chain joins TRBV2 to TRBJ2-2; TRBD1 agrees at 7 bases. This CDR3 comprises 14 residues. The trim removed 6 bases at V and 6 bases at J, leaving 7 bases unmatched. Germline V lookup: CDR1 SNHLY, CDR2 FYNNEI. CDR3 region: CASREPTGSGELFF. The CDR3 DNA reads as TGTGCCAGCAGGGAACCGACAGGGTCCGGGGAGCTGTTTTTT.

The chain links TRBV5-8 to TRBJ2-1, with a weak D call TRBD1 (7 bases). The V gene's germline CDR1 is SGHTS and CDR2 YDEGEE. Trimming took 0 bases from V and 6 from J, leaving 13 bases between them. CDR3 length equals 15 residues. The CDR3 nucleotides read TGTGCCAGCAGCTTGGGGCAGGGGGGAATCAATGAGCAGTTCTTC. Residues: CASSLGQGGINEQFF.

The chain is built from TRBV28 and TRBJ2-1; the D gene is possibly TRBD2 (6 bases). Trimming took off 3 bases at V and 6 bases at J, with 12 bases between the two ends. Germline CDR1 reads MDHEN; CDR2 reads SYDVKM. The CDR3 is 14 residues long. CDR3 sequence: CASSFLAPGNEQFF. The DNA for the CDR3 is TGTGCCAGCAGTTTTCTAGCGCCAGGCAATGAGCAGTTCTTC.

The rearrangement joins TRBV29-1 to TRBJ2-7; TRBD1 might be the D (5 bases). This CDR3 spans 12 amino acids. Trimming left V 7 bases short and J 5 bases short, with 15 bases between. Germline CDR1 reads SQVTM; CDR2 reads ANQGSEA. As DNA, the CDR3 is TGCAGCGCCTCAGGGATTGGAAACGAGCAGTACTTC. This gives the protein CSASGIGNEQYF.

The chain uses TRBV9 and TRBJ2-2; D is uncertain. Trimming pared 1 base from V and 6 bases from J, leaving 7 bases between. Germline loops: CDR1 SGDLS, CDR2 YYNGEE. The CDR3 consists of 13 residues. The CDR3, as DNA: TGTGCCAGCAGCGTAACTTCATCCGGGGAGCTGTTTTTT. Translated, it gives CASSVTSSGELFF.

The chain links TRBV14 to TRBJ2-1, with 8 bases identical to TRBD1. Per the germline V gene, CDR1 is SGHDN and CDR2 is FVKESK. CDR3 length: 14 residues. With V trimmed by 3 bases and J by 7 bases, 5 bases remained unmatched. In DNA form, the CDR3 reads TGTGCCAGCAGCCAGACAGGGGCCACGAATGAGCAGTTCTTC. As protein: CASSQTGATNEQFF. Full variable domain (rest looked up from reference TRBV14 and TRBJ2-1): EAGVTQFPSHSVIEKGQTVTLRCDPISGHDNLYWYRRVMGKEIKFLLHFVKESKQDESGMPNNRFLAERTGGTYSTLKVQPAELEDSGVYFCASSQTGATNEQFFGPGTRLTVL.

The gene calls are TRBV28 and TRBJ1-6; possible D gene TRBD1, 5 bases. This CDR3 has 14 residues. Between the trimmed V and J ends, which lost 6 bases and 5 bases, there was a span of 11 bases. Germline CDR1 and CDR2: MDHEN and SYDVKM. The CDR3 loop reads CASRGRQNNSPLHF. In nucleotides, the CDR3 is TGTGCCAGCAGGGGGCGTCAGAATAATTCACCCCTCCACTTT.

This clone was observed a handful of times. CDR3 protein: CASSFVAGGSSYEQYF. DNA for the CDR3: TGTGCCAGCAGCTTTGTAGCGGGAGGTAGCTCCTACGAGCAGTACTTC. V and J are TRBV7-8 and TRBJ2-7; TRBD2 agrees at 10 bases. J was trimmed by 0 bases and V by 3 bases; bases with no gene match: 5. Germline values: CDR1 SGHVS, CDR2 FQNEAQ. There are 16 residues in the CDR3.

The gene calls are TRBV6-2 or TRBV6-3 and TRBJ2-1, with a weak D call TRBD2 (5 bases). Deletions cut 5 bases from V and 3 bases from J, with 11 bases between. The CDR3 loop spans 14 amino acids. Germline V gene lookup returns CDR1 MNHEY and CDR2 SVGEGT. CDR3 sequence reads: CASSRVAGYNEQFF. In DNA form, the CDR3 reads TGTGCCAGCAGTCGCGTGGCGGGCTACAATGAGCAGTTCTTC.